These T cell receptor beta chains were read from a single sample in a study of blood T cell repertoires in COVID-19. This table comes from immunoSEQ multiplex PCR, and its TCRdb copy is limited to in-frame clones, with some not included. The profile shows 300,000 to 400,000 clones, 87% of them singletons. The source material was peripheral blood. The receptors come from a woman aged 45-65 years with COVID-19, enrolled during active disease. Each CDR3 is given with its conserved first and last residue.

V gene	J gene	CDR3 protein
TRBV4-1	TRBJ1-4	CASSIGTGNEKLFF
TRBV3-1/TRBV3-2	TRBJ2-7	CASSRPGVGHSYEQYF
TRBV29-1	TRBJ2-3	CSVVLLDTQYF
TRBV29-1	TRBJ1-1	CSARREGGTEAFF
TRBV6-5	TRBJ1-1	CASRNRVNTEAFF
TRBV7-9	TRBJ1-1	CASTGTVAGVGFF
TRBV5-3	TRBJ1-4	CARSLTRNRATNEKLFF
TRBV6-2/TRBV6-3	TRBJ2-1	CASSLGVAGGNEQFF
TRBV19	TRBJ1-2	CASSISPYGYTF
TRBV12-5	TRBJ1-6	CASGLYLVSGSSYNSPLHF
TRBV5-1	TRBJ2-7	CASSLWGSGQGAYEQYF
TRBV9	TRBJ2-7	CASSVDPSGRGEQYF
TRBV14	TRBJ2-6	CASSQEGGGSGANVLTF
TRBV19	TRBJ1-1	CASRDRMNTEAFF
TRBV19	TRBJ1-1	CASSPWGVNTEAFF